The 14 T cell receptor beta chains below come from one sample, sequenced in a study of T cell responses to AZD1222 COVID-19 vaccine. TCRdb keeps only in-frame clones here, not all; method: immunoSEQ multiplex PCR. The table has about 160,000 clones, around nine tenths seen once. The material sequenced was peripheral blood, taken on day 0 of AZD1222 vaccination. Source of these receptors: an adult in good health.

This clone was counted between two and nine times. The gene calls are TRBV6-5 and TRBJ1-1; no firm D call. This CDR3 is built from 15 residues. Germline values: CDR1 MNHEY, CDR2 SVGAGI. V was trimmed by 0 bases and J by 1 base, leaving 9 bases between them. The CDR3 DNA follows: TGTGCCAGCAGTTACTCGCGGCAGCAGAACACTGAAGCTTTCTTT. It codes for CASSYSRQQNTEAFF.

The V call is TRBV24-1, the J call TRBJ2-1; D possibly matches TRBD1 or TRBD2 (5 bases each). The V gene lost 3 bases and the J gene lost 4 bases, with 9 bases spanning the gap. Germline V CDR1 and CDR2: KGHDR, SFDVKD. The CDR3 is 14 residues long. The CDR3 protein is CATSDDGTYNEQFF. The CDR3 nucleotides are TGTGCCACCAGTGATGATGGGACGTACAATGAGCAGTTCTTC.

This clone came up a few times. This chain links TRBV6-1 with TRBJ1-1, with TRBD1 matching 7 bases. Trimming took 3 bases from V and 6 from J; bases not matched to a gene: 4. The germline V gene encodes CDR1 MNHNS and CDR2 SASEGT. The CDR3 loop spans 13 amino acids. The CDR3 bases are TGTGCCAGCAGTGAGACAGGGCGATCTGAAGCTTTCTTT. Encoded protein: CASSETGRSEAFF.

J is TRBJ2-3 and V is TRBV20-1; D is unresolved. Trimming left V 7 bases short and J 4 bases short, with 3 bases between. This CDR3 region has 9 residues. CDR1 DFQATT and CDR2 SNEGSKA come from the germline V gene (reference sequence). Here the CDR3 reads CSGPDTQYF. In DNA form, the CDR3 reads TGCAGTGGGCCAGATACGCAGTATTTT.

This clone was seen just once. Other DNA sequences in this sample translate to the same CDR3. For the CDR3, the DNA is TGTGCCAGCAGCTTGGTCAGCTACGAGCAGTACTTC. Translated: CASSLVSYEQYF. The gene calls are TRBV5-6 and TRBJ2-7; D gene ambiguous. This CDR3 has 12 residues. The V gene's germline CDR1 is SGHDT and CDR2 YYEEEE. V lost 0 bases, J lost 3 bases, and 4 bases lay in between.

The V call is TRBV7-6, the J call TRBJ1-3; unclear D gene. The length of the CDR3 is 16 residues. Germline V lookup: CDR1 SGHVS, CDR2 FNYEAQ. V shed 3 bases and J shed 0 bases, with 12 bases lying between them. CDR3 region: CASSLEARSSGNTIYF. DNA of the CDR3: TGTGCCAGCAGCTTGGAGGCTCGGAGCTCTGGAAACACCATATATTTT.

The V gene is TRBV5-4, the J gene TRBJ1-1; no reliable D call. V shed 0 bases and J shed 3 bases, with 9 bases lying between them. Per the germline V gene, CDR1 is SGHNT and CDR2 is YYREEE (reference sequence). This CDR3 spans 14 amino acids. CDR3 coding DNA: TGTGCCAGCAGCTTGGCCGAGAGGTACACTGAAGCTTTCTTT. This translates into CASSLAERYTEAFF. Full variable domain (rest looked up from reference TRBV5-4 and TRBJ1-1): ETGVTQSPTHLIKTRGQQVTLRCSSQSGHNTVSWYQQALGQGPQFIFQYYREEENGRGNFPPRFSGLQFPNYSSELNVNALELDDSALYLCASSLAERYTEAFFGQGTRLTVV.

This clone was seen more than once but under ten times. The chain joins TRBV6-5 to TRBJ1-2, with D maybe TRBD1 (5 bases). Deletions cut 6 bases from V and 1 base from J, with 15 bases between. The CDR3 totals 15 residues. CDR1 MNHEY and CDR2 SVGAGI come from the germline V gene. The CDR3 sequence is CASRRGRGSNYGYTF. Here the CDR3 DNA reads TGTGCCAGCAGGCGGGGACGGGGGAGTAACTATGGCTACACCTTC.

The chain joins TRBV28 to TRBJ2-1, with D unresolved. The CDR3 spans 13 residues. Trimming removed 8 bases at V and 10 bases at J, with 18 bases between. Germline CDR1 MDHEN, CDR2 SYDVKM. CDR3 protein: CASVYLNGPEQFF. The CDR3 bases are TGTGCCAGCGTCTACTTGAACGGTCCCGAGCAGTTCTTC.

CDR3: CASTPGGAGELFF. CDR3 bases: TGTGCCAGCACCCCGGGGGGTGCCGGGGAGCTGTTTTTT. The rearrangement joins TRBV28 to TRBJ2-2; the match to TRBD2 covers 7 bases. The V and J ends lost 7 bases and 6 bases, in that order; junction bases with no gene match: 5. CDR1 MDHEN and CDR2 SYDVKM come from the germline V gene. The CDR3 extends over 13 amino acids.

The chain combines TRBV6-2 or TRBV6-3 with TRBJ1-1, with unresolved D. V lost 2 bases and J lost 6, with 13 bases in between. The CDR3 sequence is 14 residues long. Germline CDR1 reads MNHEY; CDR2 reads SVGEGT. CDR3 in DNA: TGTGCCAGCAGTTACCGGCCAGGATCCCCTGAAGCTTTCTTT. Protein: CASSYRPGSPEAFF.

The V call is TRBV19, the J call TRBJ2-7, with TRBD1 matching over 8 bases. The CDR3 has 14 residues. Germline lookup yields CDR1 LNHDA and CDR2 SQIVND (reference sequence). Trimming at V came to 5 bases and at J to 7 bases, leaving 10 bases not matched to a gene. This CDR3 reads CASSGWTGTGEQYF. For the CDR3, the DNA is TGTGCCAGTAGTGGTTGGACAGGGACGGGGGAGCAGTACTTC.

This clone showed up just a few times. This chain connects TRBV5-1 to TRBJ1-1; D is perhaps TRBD1 (6 bases). V dropped 2 bases and J dropped 4 bases, with 12 bases sitting between them. The CDR3 has 14 residues. Germline loops: CDR1 SGHRS, CDR2 YFSETQ. DNA for the CDR3: TGCGCCAGCAGCTTCAGGGAGGGGGGCACTGAAGCTTTCTTT. This sequence encodes CASSFREGGTEAFF.

The rearrangement joins TRBV30 to TRBJ2-7, with no clear D. In germline, CDR1 is GTSNPN, CDR2 SVGIG (reference sequence). Trimming cost V 1 base and J 0 bases, with 4 bases left between them. The CDR3 totals 12 residues. CDR3 loop: CAWSGGSYEQYF. In DNA form, the CDR3 reads TGTGCCTGGAGTGGGGGCTCCTACGAGCAGTACTTC.